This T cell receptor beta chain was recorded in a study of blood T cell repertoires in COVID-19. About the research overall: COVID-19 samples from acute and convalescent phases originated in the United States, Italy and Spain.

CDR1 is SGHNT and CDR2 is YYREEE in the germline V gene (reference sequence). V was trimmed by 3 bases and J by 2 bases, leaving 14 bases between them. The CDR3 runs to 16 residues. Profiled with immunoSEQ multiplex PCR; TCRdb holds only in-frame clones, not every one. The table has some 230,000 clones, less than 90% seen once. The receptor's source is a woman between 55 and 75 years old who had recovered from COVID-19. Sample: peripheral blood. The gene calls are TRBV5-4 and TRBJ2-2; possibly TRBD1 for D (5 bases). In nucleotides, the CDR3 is TGTGCCAGCAGCTCGCCCATTGGACATAACACCGGGGAGCTGTTTTTT. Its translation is CASSSPIGHNTGELFF.